This TCR beta chain was retrieved from a study of naive and memory T cell subsets. As concerns this clonotype: Antigen specificity is unknown.

Study findings and constraints: Especially in CD8 cells, naive repertoires contained a few larger clonotypes, possibly CD45RA-re-expressing memory cells.

Four subsets defined by CD45RA and CD27 were sorted after CD3, CD4, CD8 and live/dead staining. An equimolar mix of two oligonucleotides served as the beta constant-region primer for TRBC1 and TRBC2. The ligated cDNA underwent four PCR rounds using SP2 and nested alpha and beta constant-region primers. TCRdb independently ran MiXCR on the UMI-ligation and nested PCR reads; one entry per CDR3 protein. The profile shows under 150,000 distinct CDR3 sequences, more than 15% of them singletons. The length of the CDR3 is 15 residues. The V segment lost 2 bases and the J segment 5 bases; nucleotides outside the gene matches: 9. Germline CDR1 reads MNHEY; CDR2 reads SVGAGI.

The clonotype comes from a human donor in good health. The sequencing sample was made of naive CD8+ T cells from blood. This sequence joins TRBV6-5 and TRBJ2-7, with TRBD1 identical over 7 bases. The CDR3 protein is CASSYGDSRRDEQYF. The CDR3 DNA reads TGTGCCAGCAGTTACGGGGACAGCCGAAGGGACGAGCAGTACTTC.